Below are 27 T cell receptor beta chains sequenced from a single sample in a study of regulatory T cells in long-lasting Graves disease. Time point indicated: persistent/refractory GD, antithyroid drugs over 5 years with positive TRAb. Researchers made the TCR library from RNA that was extracted from PBMCs. Construction of TCR beta libraries relied on iRepertoire HTBI primers and on Arm-PCR targeting CDR3 regions. TCRdb processed the multiplex PCR reads anew with MiXCR; each CDR3 protein has one entry. The sample lists roughly 450,000 distinct CDR3 sequences, about 20% occurring once. Sequenced here: peripheral blood mononuclear cells (PBMCs), sampled when the disease was refractory, from a patient treated with antithyroid drugs. These receptors came from a female donor with Graves disease.

This clonotype was observed at least ten times. This chain uses TRBV20-1 with TRBJ2-5, with TRBD2 identical over 8 bases. CDR3 length equals 14 residues. CDR1 DFQATT and CDR2 SNEGSKA come from the germline V gene (reference sequence). V was clipped by 6 bases and J by 2 bases; unmatched bases: 8. This chain's CDR3 is CSADGGAGQETQYF. In DNA, the CDR3 is TGCAGTGCAGACGGGGGGGCGGGGCAAGAGACCCAGTACTTC.

The chain links TRBV11-1 to TRBJ1-2, with 8 bases aligning to TRBD1. The V and J ends lost 5 bases and 8 bases, in that order; junction bases with no gene match: 4. The CDR3 length is 12 residues. Germline V CDR1 and CDR2: SGHAT, FQDESV (reference sequence). For the CDR3, the DNA is TGTGCCAGCAGCAGGACAGGGCGAGGCTACACCTTC. It codes for CASSRTGRGYTF.

This clonotype was seen at least ten times. The V gene is TRBV2, the J gene TRBJ1-2, with 8 positions matching TRBD1. Per germline, CDR1 SNHLY and CDR2 FYNNEI. The CDR3 covers 14 residues. J lost 2 bases, V lost 5 bases, and 4 bases had no gene match. The CDR3 reads CASSSDRVNYGYTF. CDR3 coding DNA: TGTGCCAGCAGTTCGGACAGGGTGAACTATGGCTACACCTTC.

The chain combines TRBV14 with TRBJ2-2; TRBD1 matches 7 bases. Germline CDR1 reads SGHDN; CDR2 reads FVKESK. CDR3 size: 14 residues. Unmatched junction bases numbered 5, after V lost 3 bases and J lost 7 bases. CDR3 loop: CASSQTGSGGELFF. As DNA, the CDR3 is TGTGCCAGCAGCCAGACAGGGAGTGGCGGGGAGCTGTTTTTT. The variable domain in full, completed from reference TRBV14 and TRBJ2-2, reads EAGVTQFPSHSVIEKGQTVTLRCDPISGHDNLYWYRRVMGKEIKFLLHFVKESKQDESGMPNNRFLAERTGGTYSTLKVQPAELEDSGVYFCASSQTGSGGELFFGEGSRLTVL.

This clonotype was observed at least ten times. This chain joins TRBV11-2 and TRBJ2-5, with 7 bases that match TRBD1. The trim removed 1 base at V and 5 bases at J, leaving 4 bases unmatched. Germline V gene lookup returns CDR1 SGHAT and CDR2 FQNNGV. The CDR3 has 14 amino acids. The CDR3 DNA reads as TGTGCCAGCAGCTTAGTCTCCAGGGGGGAGACCCAGTACTTC. Translation: CASSLVSRGETQYF. Supplemented by reference TRBV11-2 and TRBJ2-5, the full variable domain reads EAGVAQSPRYKIIEKRQSVAFWCNPISGHATLYWYQQILGQGPKLLIQFQNNGVVDDSQLPKDRFSAERLKGVDSTLKIQPAKLEDSAVYLCASSLVSRGETQYFGPGTRLLVL.

As regards this clonotype: One base away lies a much larger clone, so this may be a sequencing read error. The CDR3 region is CASSAGGLRGIMHQETQYF. Here the CDR3 DNA reads TGTGCCAGCAGCGCGGGGGGTCTCAGGGGGATAATGCACCAAGAGACCCAGTACTTC. The V call is TRBV11-2, the J call TRBJ2-5; a weak D match, TRBD2 (8 bases). The CDR3 runs 19 residues. The V end lost 5 bases, the J end lost 0 bases, and 25 bases lay between the germline ends. Germline CDR1 and CDR2: SGHAT and FQNNGV.

This clonotype came up a few times. The chain links TRBV27 to TRBJ2-2; 13 nucleotides agree with TRBD2. The germline gives CDR1 MNHEY, CDR2 SMNVEV (reference sequence). The CDR3 is 15 amino acids. The junction had 6 bases not matched to a gene; V was cut back by 7 bases and J by 7 bases. CDR3 in DNA: TGTGCCAGCACCGGGACTAGCGGGAAGCACGGGGAGCTGTTTTTT. Amino acids: CASTGTSGKHGELFF.

The chain joins TRBV19 to TRBJ2-7; 7 bases match TRBD2. This CDR3 has 15 residues. The germline gives CDR1 LNHDA, CDR2 SQIVND (reference sequence). V lost 7 bases, J lost 2 bases, and 11 bases stayed unmatched. CDR3 in amino acids: CASNPGGSPTYEQYF. The DNA for the CDR3 is TGTGCCAGTAATCCGGGAGGCAGTCCGACCTACGAGCAGTACTTC.

In this sample, this clonotype turned up many times. V usage is TRBV7-9 and J usage is TRBJ2-5; no reliable D call. This CDR3 comprises 14 residues. In germline, CDR1 is SEHNR, CDR2 FQNEAQ (reference sequence). V lost 1 base, J lost 2 bases, and 8 bases lay in between. CDR3 region: CASSLVADQETQYF. CDR3 nucleotides: TGTGCCAGCAGCTTAGTGGCAGATCAAGAGACCCAGTACTTC.

This clonotype was observed many times. The chain links TRBV5-1 to TRBJ2-7; perhaps TRBD2 as D (7 bases). The V gene lost 0 bases and the J gene lost 6 bases, with 16 bases spanning the gap. The CDR3 covers 15 residues. The germline V gene encodes CDR1 SGHRS and CDR2 YFSETQ. CDR3 in DNA: TGCGCCAGCAGCTTGGAAGGGGGGGAGGAGCGCGAGCAGTACTTC. This sequence encodes CASSLEGGEEREQYF.

This clonotype was picked up many times. The chain combines TRBV28 with TRBJ1-2, with D possibly TRBD1 on 5 matching bases. Trimming took off 3 bases at V and 2 bases at J, with 10 bases between the two ends. The CDR3 extends over 14 amino acids. The V gene's germline CDR1 is MDHEN and CDR2 SYDVKM. Written as DNA, the CDR3 is TGTGCCAGCAGTTTCTGGGGGGGGAACTATGGCTACACCTTC. It specifies CASSFWGGNYGYTF.

In this sample, this clonotype turned up a few times. The chain has TRBV3-1 and TRBJ2-4; no firm D call. CDR3 size: 13 residues. Trimming stripped 6 bases from V and 6 bases from J, with 12 bases between. Germline V gene sequence: CDR1 LGHDT, CDR2 YNNKEL (reference sequence). CDR3 nucleotides: TGTGCCAGCAGTCGCGGACCTGGAAACATTCAGTACTTC. The encoded protein is CASSRGPGNIQYF.

There are many counts of this clonotype. The CDR3 DNA reads as TGCAGTGCCTATACTAGCGGGGGATCAACCTACGAGCAGTACTTC. This translates into CSAYTSGGSTYEQYF. The gene calls are TRBV20-1 and TRBJ2-7, with TRBD2 identical over 11 bases. The CDR3 consists of 15 residues. Losses at the gene ends were 6 bases for V and 2 bases for J; bases not matched to a gene: 9. The germline V gene encodes CDR1 DFQATT and CDR2 SNEGSKA (reference sequence).

This clonotype was seen at least ten times. This rearrangement joins TRBV28 to TRBJ1-1, with unresolved D. The germline V gene has CDR1 MDHEN and CDR2 SYDVKM. CDR3 length equals 13 residues. V shed 3 bases and J shed 3 bases, with 8 bases lying between them. CDR3 sequence: CASSFGEDTEAFF. The CDR3 coding sequence is TGTGCCAGCAGTTTCGGGGAGGACACTGAAGCTTTCTTT.

The rearrangement links TRBV7-9 to TRBJ2-1; TRBD2 might be the D (6 bases). CDR1 SEHNR and CDR2 FQNEAQ come from the germline V gene (reference sequence). The CDR3 runs to 14 residues. Trimming took 5 bases from V and 4 from J, leaving 12 bases between them. The CDR3 DNA follows: TGTGCCAGCAGCGCCTCCCGGGGGTACAATGAGCAGTTCTTC. Its protein is CASSASRGYNEQFF.

The rearrangement joins TRBV9 to TRBJ2-7; D possibly matches TRBD1 or TRBD2 (5 bases each). Germline CDR1 and CDR2: SGDLS and YYNGEE. This CDR3 contains 14 residues. V gave up 0 bases and J gave up 2 bases, with 9 bases separating them. CDR3 protein: CASSVGGTAYEQYF. The CDR3, as DNA: TGTGCCAGCAGCGTAGGGGGGACGGCCTACGAGCAGTACTTC.

This clonotype occurred many times. J is TRBJ1-1 and V is TRBV11-2, with D maybe TRBD1 (5 bases). The V end was cut by 9 bases, the J end by 0 bases, with 17 bases between. The germline gives CDR1 SGHAT, CDR2 FQNNGV. The CDR3 is made up of 15 amino acids. Here the CDR3 reads CASSPQGLMNTEAFF. Written as DNA, the CDR3 is TGTGCCAGTAGCCCCCAGGGTCTAATGAACACTGAAGCTTTCTTT.

This chain joins TRBV6-1 and TRBJ1-5; D is unclear. CDR3 length equals 13 residues. From germline, CDR1 is MNHNS and CDR2 SASEGT. The V end lost 7 bases, the J end lost 5 bases, and 12 bases lay between the germline ends. The DNA for the CDR3 is TGTGCCAGCACAATCGGCGGGGATCAGCCCCAGCATTTT. The encoded protein is CASTIGGDQPQHF.

This clonotype was seen at least ten times. The chain links TRBV6-5 to TRBJ2-2, with 8 bases matching TRBD2. The CDR3 loop spans 14 amino acids. Germline V gene sequence: CDR1 MNHEY, CDR2 SVGAGI. V lost 2 bases, J lost 5 bases, and 1 base stayed unmatched. In DNA, the CDR3 is TGTGCCAGCAGTTACGCTAGCGGGACCGGGGAGCTGTTTTTT. This codes for CASSYASGTGELFF.

On this clonotype itself: A much larger clone sits a single nucleotide away, making a read error possible. The J gene is TRBJ2-7, the V gene TRBV19; the D gene is possibly TRBD1 (5 bases). The CDR3 runs to 14 residues. Germline V gives CDR1 LNHDA, CDR2 SQIVND (reference sequence). In nucleotides, the CDR3 is TGTGCCGGTAGCCCCGGACATATCTCCTACGAGCAGTACTTC. This translates into CAGSPGHISYEQYF.

This clonotype was counted ten times or more. The chain couples TRBV20-1 to TRBJ2-7, with D perhaps matching TRBD2 (5 bases). CDR1 is DFQATT, CDR2 SNEGSKA, per germline (reference sequence). This CDR3 has 12 residues. V was cut by 6 bases and J by 0 bases, with 9 bases left in between. The CDR3 loop is CSAKGSSYEQYF. DNA of the CDR3: TGCAGTGCCAAAGGGAGCTCCTACGAGCAGTACTTC.

The CDR3 DNA reads TGCGCCAGCAGCCAAGGTCCGGGTGTCTATGGCTACACCTTC. Its translation is CASSQGPGVYGYTF. This rearrangement joins TRBV4-3 to TRBJ1-2; D remains unclear. The V gene lost 1 base and the J gene lost 4 bases, with 10 bases spanning the gap. Germline V gives CDR1 LGHNA, CDR2 YSLEER. The CDR3 covers 14 residues.

The chain has TRBV3-1 and TRBJ2-2; D possibly uses TRBD1 or TRBD2 (6 bases each). V was trimmed by 1 base and J by 12 bases, leaving 15 bases between them. Per the germline V gene, CDR1 is LGHDT and CDR2 is YNNKEL (reference sequence). The CDR3 has 14 residues. The DNA of the CDR3 is TGTGCCAGCAGCCAAGTAGGGGGGCGTGGGCAGCTGTTTTTT. This sequence encodes CASSQVGGRGQLFF.

This clonotype has ten or more counts. CDR3 coding DNA: TGTGCCAGCACCAACCGGCACAGGGCGAACTATGGCTACACCTTC. This gives the protein CASTNRHRANYGYTF. The chain couples TRBV6-1 to TRBJ1-2; D may be TRBD1 (6 bases). Deletions cut 7 bases from V and 2 bases from J, with 17 bases between. This CDR3 spans 15 amino acids. CDR1 and CDR2 from the germline V gene are MNHNS and SASEGT.

This clonotype was observed a handful of times. The V call is TRBV7-2, the J call TRBJ2-3, with 12 bases matching TRBD2. The CDR3 is made up of 15 amino acids. The ends lost 6 bases at V and 4 bases at J; junction bases unmatched: 5. Germline V gene sequence: CDR1 SGHTA, CDR2 FQGNSA. CDR3 coding DNA: TGTGCCAGCAGTCTAGCGGGAGGGTCGTCAGATACGCAGTATTTT. Translated: CASSLAGGSSDTQYF.

In this sample, this clonotype turned up a few times. The chain links TRBV6-1 to TRBJ2-2; unclear D gene. Germline CDR1 and CDR2: MNHNS and SASEGT. V was shortened by 5 bases and J by 6 bases, with 13 bases between the two germline ends. This CDR3 has 14 amino acids. The CDR3 sequence: CASSTSGVPGELFF. DNA of the CDR3: TGTGCCAGCAGTACATCAGGTGTCCCCGGGGAGCTGTTTTTT.

This clonotype has ten or more counts. This sequence joins TRBV2 and TRBJ1-2; no reliable D call. Trimming stripped 4 bases from V and 1 base from J, with 10 bases between. Germline assignment: CDR1 SNHLY and CDR2 FYNNEI. CDR3 size: 14 residues. For the CDR3, the DNA is TGTGCCAGCAGTGCTACCGCCAATAACTATGGCTACACCTTC. It translates to CASSATANNYGYTF.